Sequencing of this TCR beta chain was carried out in a study of long-term antiretroviral therapy in people with HIV (dated by TCRdb to 2021 to 2024). Regarding the study in general: The earliest samples were collected roughly a decade before the 2015 WHO recommendation for immediate ART, at a time when ART was usually postponed until CD4 counts fell. A retrospective serial study tested whether ART initiation and durable HIV suppression were associated with changes in peripheral blood TRB repertoire composition and diversity. The cohort contributed over 150 cryopreserved PBMC samples from 30 adults with confirmed HIV infection, collected serially over a mean of approximately six years (range 1-12). About two fifths of the roughly 30 participants with HIV were female. No cross-contamination during QIAcube processing turned up in test extractions that ran a monoclonal T-cell line alongside about 35 polyclonal samples. Study-wide conclusions, independent of this receptor: Inferences about post-ART repertoire changes are limited because no data were available on ART adherence, viral resistance or therapy changes. Samples dated from 2004 to 2017, and the ART regimens used may be less effective than current ones. Compared with controls, HIV repertoires had narrower CDR3 length ranges, and the network structure pointed to an antigen-experienced repertoire that shifted only slightly toward naive after ART. Starting ART was linked to a significant rise in TRB diversity, yet even with long-term ART the diversity remained significantly lower than in transplant donor controls. Owing to limited PBMC availability, only the TCR beta chain was sequenced, without alpha chain pairing. Because pre-ART samples had limited cell numbers, unsorted PBMC were profiled rather than sorted CD4+ and CD8+ T cells. Expanded TRB clones identified before ART initiation dominated the repertoire at all time points, although this dominance fluctuated and declined in many PLHIV after ART.

The immunoSEQ hsTCRB v3.0 assay was used at survey level resolution for TRB variable region sequencing. A depth of roughly 40,000-55,000 T-cell genomes per sample was targeted for TRB sequencing. An Illumina MiSeq with a v3 150-cycle kit was used to sequence the pooled TRB libraries. For the original study's pipeline: Repertoire analysis was run in R within a reproducible Nextflow workflow that covered QC, data transformation and analysis. LymphoSeq2, an R package for exploring AIRR-Seq data, was used to implement the custom analyses. Several samples that produced fewer than 5000 total TRB sequences were removed, so 150 to 200 HIV repertoires were analyzed. Among the 170 to 200 HIV repertoires that were kept, around 60 were collected before ART initiation and 120 to 140 were collected after ART initiation. Repertoires were downsampled to 5000 TRB nucleotide sequences, with summary statistics averaged over 100 downsampling iterations. TRB sequences were retained for analysis only if CDR3 regions of at least seven amino acids were present. A Shannon entropy-derived clonality score and the Gini coefficient were used to measure diversity. In the repertoire networks, any two of the top 5000 CDR3 amino acid sequences were linked whenever the two sequences differed by an edit distance of one. For TRB CDR3 amino acid sequences, GLIPH2 was used to predict antigen specificity groups and MHC restriction. To flag known associations with CMV, EBV, HIV or tissue antigens, CDR3 amino acid sequences were compared against VDJdb and McPAS-TCR. Pre-ART, post-ART and control groups were compared with Wilcoxon signed-rank tests and Holm-Bonferroni correction. This immuneACCESS table, as held by TCRdb, lists in-frame sequences with V and J called but not all clones. Of the missing ones, under half trace to an unresolved V gene in checked studies; the others have no known cause. The DNA gave D and trimming, while V, J and clone size come from that table. Counted in this sample were 25,000 to 35,000 clones; around 93% of them appeared once. In total, the top ten clones hold about 2.6% of the sample.

A remark on this clone: No antigen is known for it. No base quality information exists; no much larger clone differs at one position.

The V end gives up 3 bases and the J end 0 bases, leaving 5 bases in the junction not matched to a gene. Reading from cysteine to phenylalanine, the CDR3 counts 16 amino acids. Of all the DNA, just the CDR3 is kept, 48 bases in frame from base 1. The CDR1 and CDR2 encoded by the germline V gene (reference sequence) are MNHEY and SMNVEV. To be included, a participant needed at least one PBMC sample from before ART initiation plus at least two post-ART samples. Every participant with HIV received treatment in the United States of America. Cryopreserved samples of 1-10 million PBMC were thawed and washed before DNA extraction. At the time of the earliest PBMC sample for each participant with HIV, ages ranged from roughly 20 to 60 years. PBMC samples were contributed by each participant from 1-4 timepoints before ART initiation and 2-8 timepoints after ART initiation, with a median of 7 samples. Serial HIV viral load, CD4+ T-cell count, ART history and demographic data were obtained for every participant. A Qiagen kit on a QIAcube was used to extract genomic DNA from unsorted PBMC, with samples processed in batches of 12.

This sample comprised unsorted PBMCs, obtained just over 7.3 years after starting antiretroviral therapy. This TCR came from a man in his fifties or sixties with HIV. The chain links TRBV27 with TRBJ1-1; TRBD1 agrees with 9 junctional bases. The DNA sequence is TGTGCCAGCAGTTTGGGGACAGGGATGATGAACACTGAAGCTTTCTTT. It specifies CASSLGTGMMNTEAFF.